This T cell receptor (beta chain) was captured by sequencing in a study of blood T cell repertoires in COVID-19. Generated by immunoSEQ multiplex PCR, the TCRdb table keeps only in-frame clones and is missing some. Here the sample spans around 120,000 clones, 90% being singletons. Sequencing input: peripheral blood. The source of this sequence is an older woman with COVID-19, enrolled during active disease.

CDR3 DNA: TGTGCCAGCAGCGCTGGGACTAGCGCCTGGGGGGAGCTGTTTTTT. Protein sequence: CASSAGTSAWGELFF. V gene TRBV9 combines with J gene TRBJ2-2; TRBD2 matches at 10 bases. CDR3 length equals 15 residues. Trimming removed 3 bases from V and 8 bases from J; junction bases left unmatched: 7. CDR1 and CDR2 (germline): SGDLS, YYNGEE.